The 4 T cell receptor beta chains presented below share a single source sample, sequenced in a study of blood T cell repertoires in COVID-19. TCRdb's table, derived via immunoSEQ multiplex PCR, lists solely in-frame clones and lacks some. The sample lists tens of thousands of clones; more than 75% were seen once. Sequences were obtained from peripheral blood. All receptors come from an older man with acute or convalescent COVID-19.

The chain has TRBV28 and TRBJ2-4; D gene unclear. Trimming pared 2 bases from V and 0 bases from J, leaving 8 bases between. The CDR3 runs 15 residues. In germline, CDR1 is MDHEN, CDR2 SYDVKM. The CDR3 region has the DNA TGTGCCAGCAGTTTAGGGCATTTAGCCAAAAACATTCAGTACTTC. It yields the protein CASSLGHLAKNIQYF.

The gene calls are TRBV6-5 and TRBJ1-1, with TRBD1 matching 9 bases. V lost 6 bases to trimming and J lost 11 bases; unmatched junction nucleotides: 7. This CDR3 contains 12 residues. Germline V lookup: CDR1 MNHEY, CDR2 SVGAGI. The CDR3 region has the DNA TGTGCCAGCAGCGGACAGGGGAAGGCGGCTTTCTTT. Amino acids: CASSGQGKAAFF.

The rearrangement joins TRBV11-3 to TRBJ2-7; 7 bases agree with TRBD1. The CDR3 totals 8 residues. Germline CDR1 and CDR2: SGHNT and YENEEA. CDR3 sequence: CASRDRTV. DNA of the CDR3: TGTGCCAGCAGGGACAGGACGGTC.

The chain is built from TRBV6-5 and TRBJ1-1, with 8 bases that match TRBD1. CDR1 and CDR2 (germline): MNHEY, SVGAGI. CDR3 size: 14 residues. The ends lost 4 bases at V and 2 bases at J; junction bases unmatched: 3. As DNA, the CDR3 is TGTGCCAGCAGTTGGACAGGGATTAACACTGAAGCTTTCTTT. This codes for CASSWTGINTEAFF.